The sequence of this T cell receptor (beta chain) was determined in a study of blood T cells in healthy people across ages. Healthy Caucasians from Russia aged roughly 6 to 100 served as donors. With 0 bases removed from V and 6 bases from J, the gap between germline ends came to 11 bases. The CDR3 is made up of 14 amino acids. A second roughly 6 to 11 cycle PCR used barcoded and J-beta primers. Every individual sample yielded 2.5 million or more paired-end reads (each containing CDR3). TCRdb reprocessed the 5' RACE reads via MiXCR and lists one record per CDR3 protein. The table lists 550,000 to 800,000 distinct CDR3 sequences, approximately 29% of them singletons, with 15% in the top ten. Study-level points and caveats: A roughly linear fall in TCR beta diversity per million T cells was seen with increasing age.

With respect to this clonotype: What it binds is not known. It may be a read error: a sequence one base away is much more abundant.

J is TRBJ1-2 and V is TRBV12-3 or TRBV12-4; no clear D. This receptor was taken from a woman aged 80 or older in good health. Specimen: blood. The CDR3 region is CASSLALPAHGYTF. Here the CDR3 DNA reads TGTGCCAGCAGTTTAGCGCTCCCAGCCCATGGCTACACCTTC.